This T cell receptor beta chain comes out of a study of blood T cell repertoires in COVID-19. CDR1 SEHNR and CDR2 FQNEAQ come from the germline V gene (reference sequence). The length of the CDR3 is 15 residues. V gave up 5 bases and J gave up 2 bases, with 13 bases separating them. In the authors' methods: Reference gene primer amplification gave estimated nucleated cell counts. Profiled with immunoSEQ multiplex PCR; TCRdb holds only in-frame clones, not every one. That table supplies the V and J calls and clone size; D and trimming were determined from the DNA. The profile covers 65,000 to 80,000 clones, with approximately 78% appearing a single time and around a quarter taken by the ten largest.

The sequencing input was peripheral blood. The V gene is TRBV7-9, the J gene TRBJ2-4; D unresolved. The source of this sequence is a human donor in a cohort sampled during active COVID-19. The CDR3 DNA reads TGTGCCAGCAGCGCTCCCATGGGCCCCAAAAACATTCAGTACTTC. This gives the protein CASSAPMGPKNIQYF.